This is a list of T cell receptor beta chains from one sample in a study of human T cells and chemical hapten exposure. TCRdb re-analysed the RACE reads in MiXCR, keeping a single row per CDR3 protein. Here the sample spans over 55,000 distinct CDR3 sequences, around 10% being singletons. The sample here was whole blood, taken in connection with sensitization to the hapten diphenylcyclopropenone (DPC). These receptors all come from a woman aged 45 to 65 with alopecia areata. Some clones in this sample may be carry-over from other donors' samples. Both conserved end residues are part of each CDR3. D genes are given only for firm matches. Expanded clones are given a class, and other clones once, few, many or no size at all.

>TRBV10-3|TRBJ1-6|.|TRBD1
CAISERPGQGTSSLHF
TGTGCCATCAGTGAGAGGCCGGGACAGGGGACTTCATCCCTCCACTTT
>TRBV12-3/TRBV12-4|TRBJ1-6|.|.
CASSRAPFNSPLHF
TGTGCCAGCAGTCGAGCGCCATTCAATTCACCCCTCCACTTT
>TRBV14|TRBJ1-4|many|.
CASSQDSGITNEKLFF
TGTGCCAGCAGCCAAGATTCGGGGATAACTAATGAAAAACTGTTTTTT
>TRBV29-1|TRBJ1-1|many|.
CSVGFRNTEAFF
TGCAGCGTGGGATTCAGGAACACTGAAGCTTTCTTT
>TRBV11-2|TRBJ2-1|few|.
CASSLVGASFLVSYNEQFF
TGTGCCAGCAGCTTAGTAGGGGCAAGCTTCCTTGTCTCCTACAATGAGCAGTTCTTC
>TRBV7-8|TRBJ1-1|.|.
CASSSSTVRDEAFF
TGTGCCAGCAGCTCATCGACAGTCCGGGATGAAGCTTTCTTT
>TRBV11-2|TRBJ1-1|.|.
CASSPRGGPVAEAFF
TGTGCCAGCAGCCCCCGCGGCGGGCCCGTGGCTGAAGCTTTCTTT
>TRBV27|TRBJ2-7|.|.
CASSLWAGRIYEQYF
TGTGCCAGCAGTTTATGGGCAGGGAGGATCTACGAGCAGTACTTC
>TRBV28|TRBJ2-7|.|.
CASIGGNYEQYF
TGTGCCAGCATTGGGGGAAACTACGAGCAGTACTTC
>TRBV2|TRBJ2-1|many|TRBD2
CASRAAPGLSGEQFF
TGTGCCAGCAGGGCAGCTCCGGGACTAAGTGGTGAGCAGTTCTTC
>TRBV14|TRBJ2-6|many|.
CASSQVGAGANVLTF
TGTGCCAGCAGCCAAGTAGGGGCTGGGGCCAACGTCCTGACTTTC
>TRBV12-3/TRBV12-4|TRBJ2-5|few|TRBD1
CASSTGTAKETQYF
TGTGCCAGCAGTACCGGGACAGCAAAAGAGACCCAGTACTTC
>TRBV28|TRBJ1-1|once|.
CASTLGEGVAEAFF
TGTGCCAGCACCCTTGGGGAAGGGGTAGCTGAAGCTTTCTTT
>TRBV12-3/TRBV12-4|TRBJ2-7|.|.
CASSFSRYYEQYF
TGTGCCAGCAGTTTTTCCAGATACTACGAGCAGTACTTC
>TRBV20-1|TRBJ2-7|many|.
CSARDRDVSYEQYF
TGCAGTGCTAGAGATCGGGACGTCTCCTACGAGCAGTACTTC
>TRBV20-1|TRBJ2-7|.|.
CSAPGVSSYEQYF
TGCAGTGCCCCCGGGGTTAGCTCCTACGAGCAGTACTTC
>TRBV12-3/TRBV12-4|TRBJ2-2|.|.
CASSTGHTGELFF
TGTGCCAGCAGTACAGGGCACACCGGGGAGCTGTTTTTT